This T cell receptor (beta chain) was observed in a study of blood T cell repertoires in COVID-19 (dated by TCRdb to about 2020). About the investigation overall: Recovered participants in ImmuneRACE Cohort 3 were defined by two consecutive negative NP/OP PCR tests, clearance by a healthcare professional, or resolution of symptoms. The collaborator samples originated in the United States, Italy and Spain and spanned the acute and convalescent phases of COVID-19. The prospective study material was composed of cDNA or gDNA derived from T cells, B-cell-depleted T cells, or PBMCs. Subjects who had been exposed to COVID-19, were actively infected with it, or had recovered from it provided the deeply sampled blood TCRbeta repertoires that made up the dataset. The repertoires were made available in a free public database intended to serve as a resource for research on the immune response to SARS-CoV-2. Samples were obtained from the ongoing ImmuneRACE study (first 160 participants) and from roughly 1,300 subjects provided by 6 global collaborators. A de-identified subject ID, COVID-19 status, age in years and sex were almost always included in the sample metadata. Where available, HLA class I and class II types were obtained from metadata supplied by the sample provider rather than from assay-based typing.

In the prospective study, participants were about 18 to 90 years old, resided in about two dozen geographic areas of the United States, and were enrolled through a virtual design. To assign participants to cohorts, the prospective study relied on clinical history that participants themselves reported in a screening survey and a study questionnaire. In the prospective study, mobile phlebotomists collected whole blood, serum and a nasopharyngeal or oropharyngeal swab from each participant. Participants in the prospective study had the option to provide additional blood draws and questionnaires over a roughly two-month period. Before DNA extraction, blood samples from the prospective study were shipped at room temperature or frozen. The CDR3 starts with the cysteine, ends with the phenylalanine, and has 13 residues. Only the CDR3 DNA stays, 39 bases, in frame from base 1. Paper-wide results and their limitations: The quantity of clinical and demographic metadata differed by source and by participant and was supplied without curation.

The immunoSEQ Assay, a bias-controlled multiplex PCR, was used to amplify TCRbeta CDR3 regions from genomic DNA. Under the source paper's analysis protocol: The number of nucleated cells in each sample was estimated by amplification of reference gene primers within the assay. Sequence reads were collapsed and filtered to measure the absolute abundance of every unique TCRbeta CDR3 rearrangement. For each sample, productive Simpson clonality was calculated as the square root of Simpson's diversity index over productive rearrangements. Here the immuneACCESS table is served through TCRdb, limited to in-frame sequences with V and J called. Missing clones are a known gap in these copies; in checked studies unresolved V genes cover under half, and the rest lacks a known reason. For V, J and clone size, that table is used; D and trimming come from the DNA. Recorded for this sample are a few hundred thousand clones; 70% to 90% of them occurred a single time. Of the sample, approximately 3% falls within the top ten clones.

In the case of this clone: This clone's antigen is unknown. No much larger clonotype is one base removed from it; base qualities were not supplied.

The material sequenced was PBMCs or T cells enriched from blood (not recorded which). This clonotype was sampled from a woman aged 45-65 years in a cohort exposed to, infected with or recovered from COVID-19 (not recorded which). The rearrangement joined TRBV21-1 to TRBJ2-1; the tabulated D call, TRBD1, remains unverified against the DNA. TRBV21-1 is deemed a pseudogene. The DNA reads TGTGCCAGCAGCACAGGGACCTACAATGAGCAGTTCTTC. Translated, it gives CASSTGTYNEQFF.